The sequence of this TCR beta chain was determined in a study of CD8+ T cells in alopecia areata. Deletions cut 1 base from V and 8 bases from J, with 13 bases between. CDR1 is SGDLS, CDR2 YYNGEE, per germline. This CDR3 region has 15 residues. Sample treatment: oral pan-JAK inhibitor, 5-10 mg twice daily. T lymphocytes (CD4+ and CD8+) were sorted from PBMCs. RNA, once extracted, was reverse transcribed into cDNA for use as the sequencing template. TCRdb's copy holds only in-frame clones and misses some; the assay was immunoSEQ multiplex PCR. The sample carries about 160,000 clones, under 70% recorded once.

This receptor was obtained from a human donor with alopecia areata. The chain couples TRBV9 to TRBJ1-6; tentative D call: TRBD1 (6 bases). The sample was CD4+ T cells sorted from blood, taken at week 4, from a patient treated with tofacitinib. CDR3 amino acids: CASSVYSGADSPLHF. CDR3 sequence (DNA): TGTGCCAGCAGCGTATATTCGGGGGCGGATTCACCCCTCCACTTT. The whole variable domain, remainder taken from reference TRBV9 and TRBJ1-6, is DSGVTQTPKHLITATGQRVTLRCSPRSGDLSVYWYQQSLDQGLQFLIQYYNGEERAKGNILERFSAQQFPDLHSELNLSSLELGDSALYFCASSVYSGADSPLHFGNGTRLTVT.